The 25 T cell receptor beta chains below come from one sample, sequenced in a study of graft-versus-host responses after intestinal transplantation. Here immunoSEQ multiplex PCR was the method, and the copy in TCRdb shows in-frame clones only, minus some. The data hold roughly 14,000 clones, with approximately 32% observed a single time. The input for sequencing was alloreactive CD4+ T cells from a mixed lymphocyte reaction culture, taken before intestinal transplant. Specified subset: CFSE-low proliferating T cells sorted from approximately six-day pre-transplant mixed lymphocyte reaction (GvH or HvG direction). Receptors originate from a human patient who received an intestinal transplant.

A few counts support this clone. This chain connects TRBV19 to TRBJ2-7; TRBD1 aligns across 9 bases. Germline-derived CDR1 and CDR2 are LNHDA and SQIVND (reference sequence). This CDR3 is 15 amino acids long. J lost 1 base, V lost 8 bases, and 9 bases had no gene match. The CDR3 DNA reads as TGTGCCAGTTCCAGAAAGGGACAGGGTTCCTACGAGCAGTACTTC. Translated: CASSRKGQGSYEQYF.

This clone turned up a few times. This rearrangement joins TRBV6-6 to TRBJ2-7; D is possibly TRBD2 (7 bases). Germline values: CDR1 MNHNY, CDR2 SVGAGI (reference sequence). Trimming took 7 bases from V and 0 from J, leaving 16 bases between them. The CDR3 has 15 residues. The CDR3: CASTPWGGHSYEQYF. The CDR3 DNA follows: TGTGCCAGCACCCCTTGGGGGGGCCACTCCTACGAGCAGTACTTC.

V usage is TRBV5-6 and J usage is TRBJ1-2; 7 nucleotides agree with TRBD1. Looked up from germline, CDR1 is SGHDT and CDR2 is YYEEEE. V lost 4 bases, J lost 3 bases, and 6 bases stayed unmatched. The CDR3 length is 14 residues. The CDR3 coding sequence is TGTGCCAGCAGCCGGACCGGGACAGACTATGGCTACACCTTC. Amino acids: CASSRTGTDYGYTF.

This chain uses TRBV6-1 with TRBJ1-5; D ambiguous. Germline V gene data show CDR1 as MNHNS and CDR2 as SASEGT. V was pared by 4 bases and J by 1 base, with 26 bases between. The CDR3 sequence is 20 residues long. CDR3 amino acids: CASSGNPRRRERASNQPQHF. The CDR3 nucleotides read TGTGCCAGCAGTGGCAACCCGCGGCGGAGGGAAAGGGCGAGCAATCAGCCCCAGCATTTT.

This chain uses TRBV5-1 with TRBJ2-1; 7 bases are a match to TRBD1. Germline V gives CDR1 SGHRS, CDR2 YFSETQ. The V and J ends lost 0 bases and 7 bases, in that order; junction bases with no gene match: 13. The length of the CDR3 is 17 residues. The CDR3 nucleotides read TGCGCCAGCAGCTTGGGGTCGGGGAAGGGGGCGCGGAATGAGCAGTTCTTC. As protein: CASSLGSGKGARNEQFF. The full variable domain, completed using reference TRBV5-1 and TRBJ2-1, is KAGVTQTPRYLIKTRGQQVTLSCSPISGHRSVSWYQQTPGQGLQFLFEYFSETQRNKGNFPGRFSGRQFSNSRSEMNVSTLELGDSALYLCASSLGSGKGARNEQFFGPGTRLTVL.

The chain employs TRBV6-1 and TRBJ2-3, with a weak D call TRBD2 (6 bases). Germline lookup yields CDR1 MNHNS and CDR2 SASEGT. This CDR3 is built from 15 residues. Trimming took off 4 bases at V and 4 bases at J, with 15 bases between the two ends. The CDR3 bases are TGTGCCAGCAGTGGTGATGTTGGGGGGTCAGATACGCAGTATTTT. It yields the protein CASSGDVGGSDTQYF.

This chain connects TRBV6-5 to TRBJ2-1; 10 bases match TRBD2. The germline V gene encodes CDR1 MNHEY and CDR2 SVGAGI. The CDR3 contains 14 residues. V trimming: 7 bases; J trimming: 8 bases; junction bases outside the gene matches: 8. The CDR3 bases are TGTGCCAGCACCCCAATAAGCGGGAGGGATGAGCAGTTCTTC. The encoded protein is CASTPISGRDEQFF.

This clone was found a few times. The rearrangement links TRBV6-6 to TRBJ1-1; D remains unclear. Per germline, CDR1 MNHNY and CDR2 SVGAGI (reference sequence). With 8 bases removed from V and 4 bases from J, the gap between germline ends came to 8 bases. This CDR3 is 11 amino acids long. The DNA for the CDR3 is TGTGCCAGCGGAAGAGGCACTGAAGCTTTCTTT. Protein: CASGRGTEAFF.

The chain couples TRBV4-2 to TRBJ2-5; D uncertain. Looked up from germline, CDR1 is LGHNA and CDR2 is YNFKEQ. This CDR3 spans 14 amino acids. V lost 1 base and J 2 bases, leaving 8 bases between the germline ends. Here the CDR3 reads CASSQVSRQETQYF. The CDR3 nucleotides are TGTGCCAGCAGCCAAGTTAGTAGACAAGAGACCCAGTACTTC.

In its sample, this clone was seen a few times. The chain recombines TRBV4-2 with TRBJ2-7; TRBD2 matches 10 bases. The CDR3 sequence is 15 residues long. Germline V lookup: CDR1 LGHNA, CDR2 YNFKEQ. The ends lost 2 bases at V and 4 bases at J; junction bases unmatched: 5. The CDR3 DNA reads TGTGCCAGCAGCCAACCTAGCGGGAGCTGGTACGAGCAGTACTTC. Its protein product is CASSQPSGSWYEQYF.

CDR3 coding DNA: TGTGCCAGCAGAGGATCAGGGGGCCCCTCCTACGAGCAGTACTTC. Amino acids: CASRGSGGPSYEQYF. The chain recombines TRBV6-5 with TRBJ2-7; TRBD1 agrees at 8 bases. The V gene's germline CDR1 is MNHEY and CDR2 SVGAGI. V trimming: 6 bases; J trimming: 0 bases; junction bases outside the gene matches: 7. The CDR3 is 15 residues long.

V and J are TRBV27 and TRBJ2-1, with D perhaps matching TRBD2 (6 bases). V was cut by 4 bases and J by 9 bases, with 13 bases left in between. The CDR3 spans 13 residues. Germline lookup yields CDR1 MNHEY and CDR2 SMNVEV (reference sequence). CDR3 DNA sequence: TGTGCCAGCAGTTCAATCCTAGCGTTTGAGCAGTTCTTC. Its translation: CASSSILAFEQFF.

The genes are TRBV28 and TRBJ2-5, with 11 bases identical to TRBD1. The end of the DNA aligns better with TRBJ2-7, so the J call may be wrong. Looked up from germline, CDR1 is MDHEN and CDR2 is SYDVKM. This CDR3 comprises 14 residues. CDR3 DNA sequence: TGTGCCAGCAGTCCTACGGACAGGGGGCGCGAGCAGTACTTC. Translation: CASSPTDRGREQYF.

In this sample, this clone turned up a few times. This rearrangement joins TRBV19 to TRBJ1-5; TRBD1 might be the D (5 bases). The V end lost 3 bases, the J end lost 3 bases, and 12 bases lay between the germline ends. The CDR3 consists of 15 residues. Germline V CDR1 and CDR2: LNHDA, SQIVND (reference sequence). This chain's CDR3 is CASSMGGRANQPQHF. The CDR3 DNA reads TGTGCCAGTAGTATGGGGGGGAGAGCCAATCAGCCCCAGCATTTT.

This chain joins TRBV6-5 and TRBJ2-1, with D hard to call. CDR1 and CDR2 from the germline V gene are MNHEY and SVGAGI. This CDR3 has 13 residues. V dropped 4 bases and J dropped 0 bases, with 4 bases sitting between them. Here the CDR3 DNA reads TGTGCCAGCAGTTGGGACTCCTACAATGAGCAGTTCTTC. Encoded protein: CASSWDSYNEQFF.

The rearrangement uses TRBV19 and TRBJ2-7, with D hard to call. CDR1 is LNHDA and CDR2 is SQIVND in the germline V gene (reference sequence). The CDR3 loop spans 16 amino acids. V dropped 0 bases and J dropped 2 bases, with 14 bases sitting between them. Here the CDR3 reads CASSIDLWPEAYEQYF. The CDR3 DNA sequence: TGTGCCAGTAGTATAGATCTGTGGCCAGAAGCCTACGAGCAGTACTTC.

This clone has only a few counts. This rearrangement joins TRBV5-4 to TRBJ2-1, with TRBD1 matching over 7 bases. Germline V lookup: CDR1 SGHNT, CDR2 YYREEE (reference sequence). V trimming: 4 bases; J trimming: 2 bases; junction bases outside the gene matches: 6. The CDR3 is 15 residues long. The CDR3 nucleotides read TGTGCCAGCAGCCAAGAGGGGGCAGCCTACAATGAGCAGTTCTTC. Protein sequence: CASSQEGAAYNEQFF.

The V call is TRBV11-2, the J call TRBJ2-1, with 9 bases identical to TRBD1. Germline CDR1 is SGHAT and CDR2 is FQNNGV. V trimming: 3 bases; J trimming: 2 bases; junction bases outside the gene matches: 2. This CDR3 spans 15 amino acids. The CDR3 region has the DNA TGTGCCAGCAGCTTGGGGACAGGGACCTACAATGAGCAGTTCTTC. Translation: CASSLGTGTYNEQFF.

The V call is TRBV7-3, the J call TRBJ2-1, with D perhaps TRBD2 (6 bases). Trimming cost V 2 bases and J 6 bases, with 14 bases left between them. Looked up from germline, CDR1 is SGHTA and CDR2 is FQGTGA. The CDR3 sequence is 15 residues long. CDR3 sequence reads: CASSLLGGAFNEQFF. In DNA form, the CDR3 reads TGTGCCAGCAGCTTATTGGGCGGGGCCTTCAATGAGCAGTTCTTC.

This clone was observed a few times. The chain couples TRBV5-6 to TRBJ2-7; TRBD1 might be the D (6 bases). Trimming cost V 4 bases and J 3 bases, with 11 bases left between them. The germline CDR1 and CDR2 sequences are SGHDT and YYEEEE. The CDR3 totals 13 residues. The CDR3 sequence: CASSPGADYEQYF. DNA for the CDR3: TGTGCCAGCAGCCCAGGGGCCGACTACGAGCAGTACTTC.

The chain joins TRBV5-6 to TRBJ2-7, with D tentatively TRBD2 (6 bases). V was shortened by 4 bases and J by 7 bases, with 15 bases between the two germline ends. Germline-derived CDR1 and CDR2 are SGHDT and YYEEEE. The CDR3 extends over 13 amino acids. The CDR3 loop is CASSPLPAGEQYF. CDR3 bases: TGTGCCAGCAGCCCGTTGCCGGCGGGGGAGCAGTACTTC.

The rearrangement uses TRBV5-4 and TRBJ2-5; TRBD1 might be the D (5 bases). Germline loops: CDR1 SGHNT, CDR2 YYREEE (reference sequence). This CDR3 region has 17 residues. Trimming left V 3 bases short and J 0 bases short, with 18 bases between. CDR3 DNA: TGTGCCAGCAGCTCACGATCAGGGTACCCTTACCAAGAGACCCAGTACTTC. Translated, it gives CASSSRSGYPYQETQYF.

The chain couples TRBV14 to TRBJ2-7; 8 bases align to TRBD1. This CDR3 spans 18 amino acids. Germline V CDR1 and CDR2: SGHDN, FVKESK. The V gene end was trimmed by 4 bases and the J gene end by 0 bases; junction bases not matched to a gene: 14. CDR3 bases: TGTGCCAGCAGCCTAAGGACAGGGTGGCGAGAGAGCTCCTACGAGCAGTACTTC. Encoded protein: CASSLRTGWRESSYEQYF. Looking up the rest from reference TRBV14 and TRBJ2-7 gives the full variable domain: EAGVTQFPSHSVIEKGQTVTLRCDPISGHDNLYWYRRVMGKEIKFLLHFVKESKQDESGMPNNRFLAERTGGTYSTLKVQPAELEDSGVYFCASSLRTGWRESSYEQYFGPGTRLTVT.

This clone has just one count. This chain uses TRBV2 with TRBJ2-4, with 9 bases that match TRBD1. There are 17 residues in the CDR3. The germline gives CDR1 SNHLY, CDR2 FYNNEI. V shed 7 bases, J shed 3 bases, and the junction held 13 bases outside the gene matches. The DNA of the CDR3 is TGTGCCAGCAACAGGGGGCAGGCCCGGAGTGGCAAAAACATTCAGTACTTC. Protein sequence: CASNRGQARSGKNIQYF.

The rearrangement links TRBV6-6 to TRBJ2-7; D perhaps matches TRBD1 (6 bases). The germline V gene has CDR1 MNHNY and CDR2 SVGAGI (reference sequence). Trimming took off 1 base at V and 7 bases at J, with 14 bases between the two ends. This CDR3 contains 14 residues. The CDR3 DNA sequence: TGTGCCAGCAGTTACTTTCTGGGGGCGGGTGAGCAGTACTTC. Translation gives CASSYFLGAGEQYF.